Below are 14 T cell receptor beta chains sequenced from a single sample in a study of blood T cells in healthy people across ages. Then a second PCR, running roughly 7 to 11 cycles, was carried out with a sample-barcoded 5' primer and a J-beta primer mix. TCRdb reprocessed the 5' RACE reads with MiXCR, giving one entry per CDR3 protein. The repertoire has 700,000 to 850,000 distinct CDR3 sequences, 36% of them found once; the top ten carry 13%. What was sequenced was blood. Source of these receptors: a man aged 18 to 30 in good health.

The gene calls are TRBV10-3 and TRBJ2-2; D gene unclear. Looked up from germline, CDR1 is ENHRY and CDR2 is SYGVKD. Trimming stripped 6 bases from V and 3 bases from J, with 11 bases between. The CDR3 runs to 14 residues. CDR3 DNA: TGTGCCATCAGCGAAGGTGTGGACACCGGGGAGCTGTTTTTT. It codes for CAISEGVDTGELFF.

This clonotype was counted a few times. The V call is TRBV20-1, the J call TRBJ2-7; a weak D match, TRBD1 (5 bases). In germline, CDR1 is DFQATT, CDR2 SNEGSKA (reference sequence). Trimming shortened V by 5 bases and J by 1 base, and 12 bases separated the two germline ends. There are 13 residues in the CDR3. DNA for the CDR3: TGCAGTGCTGGGGCCCCGAATTCCTACGAGCAGTACTTC. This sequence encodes CSAGAPNSYEQYF.

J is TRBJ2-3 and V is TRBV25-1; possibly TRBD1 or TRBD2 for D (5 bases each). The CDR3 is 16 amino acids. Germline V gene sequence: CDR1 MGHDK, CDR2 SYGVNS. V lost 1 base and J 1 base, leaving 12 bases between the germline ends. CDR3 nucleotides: TGTGCCAGCAGTGAATTGGGGGACGGGGGCACAGATACGCAGTATTTT. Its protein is CASSELGDGGTDTQYF.

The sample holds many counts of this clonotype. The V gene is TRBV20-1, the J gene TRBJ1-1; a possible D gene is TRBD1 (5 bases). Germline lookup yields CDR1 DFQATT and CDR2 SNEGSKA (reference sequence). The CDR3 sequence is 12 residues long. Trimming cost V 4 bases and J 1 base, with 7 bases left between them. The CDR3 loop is CSAKGPNTEAFF. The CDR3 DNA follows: TGCAGTGCTAAGGGACCGAACACTGAAGCTTTCTTT.

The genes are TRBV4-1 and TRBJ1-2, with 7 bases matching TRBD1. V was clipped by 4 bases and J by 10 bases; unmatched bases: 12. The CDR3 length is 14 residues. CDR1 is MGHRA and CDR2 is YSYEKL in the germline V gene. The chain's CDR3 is CASSPTTGKFFYTF. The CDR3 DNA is TGCGCCAGCAGCCCAACGACAGGGAAGTTTTTCTACACCTTC.

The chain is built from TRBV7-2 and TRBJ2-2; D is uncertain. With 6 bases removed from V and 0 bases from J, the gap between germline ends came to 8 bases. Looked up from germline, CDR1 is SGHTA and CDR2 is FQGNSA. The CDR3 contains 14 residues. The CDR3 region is CASRRLTNTGELFF. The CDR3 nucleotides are TGTGCCAGCAGGAGGCTGACGAACACCGGGGAGCTGTTTTTT. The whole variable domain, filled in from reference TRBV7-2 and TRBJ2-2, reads GAGVSQSPSNKVTEKGKDVELRCDPISGHTALYWYRQSLGQGLEFLIYFQGNSAPDKSGLPSDRFSAERTGGSVSTLTIQRTQQEDSAVYLCASRRLTNTGELFFGEGSRLTVL.

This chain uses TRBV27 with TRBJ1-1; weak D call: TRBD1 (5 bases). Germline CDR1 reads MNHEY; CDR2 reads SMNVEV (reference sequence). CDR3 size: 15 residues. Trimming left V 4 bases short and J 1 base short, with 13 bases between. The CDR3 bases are TGTGCCAGCAGTTCACTGGGGGTCGGGAACACTGAAGCTTTCTTT. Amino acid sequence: CASSSLGVGNTEAFF.

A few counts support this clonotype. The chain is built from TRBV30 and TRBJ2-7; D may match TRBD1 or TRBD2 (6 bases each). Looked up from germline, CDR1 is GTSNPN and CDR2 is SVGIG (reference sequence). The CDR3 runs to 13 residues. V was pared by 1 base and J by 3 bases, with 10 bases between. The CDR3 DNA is TGTGCCTGGAGTGACGGGGGCGGCTACGAGCAGTACTTC. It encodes CAWSDGGGYEQYF.

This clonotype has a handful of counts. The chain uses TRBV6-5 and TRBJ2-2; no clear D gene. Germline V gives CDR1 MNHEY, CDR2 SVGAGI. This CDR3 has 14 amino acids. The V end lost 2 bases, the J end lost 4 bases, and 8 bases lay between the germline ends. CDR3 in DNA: TGTGCCAGCAGTTACGGGGTGGGCACCGGGGAGCTGTTTTTT. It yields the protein CASSYGVGTGELFF.

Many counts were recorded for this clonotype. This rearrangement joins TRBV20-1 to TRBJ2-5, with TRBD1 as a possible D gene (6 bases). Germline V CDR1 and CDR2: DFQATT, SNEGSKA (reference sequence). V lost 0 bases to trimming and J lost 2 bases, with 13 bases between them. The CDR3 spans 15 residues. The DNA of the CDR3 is TGCAGTGCTAGAGATTCCAGGACAGAGCAAGAGACCCAGTACTTC. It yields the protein CSARDSRTEQETQYF.

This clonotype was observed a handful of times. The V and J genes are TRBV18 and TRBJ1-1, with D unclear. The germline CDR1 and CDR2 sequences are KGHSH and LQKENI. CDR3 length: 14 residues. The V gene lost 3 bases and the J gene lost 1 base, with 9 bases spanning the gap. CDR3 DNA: TGTGCCAGCTCACCGCCCCTTGAGAACACTGAAGCTTTCTTT. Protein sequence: CASSPPLENTEAFF.

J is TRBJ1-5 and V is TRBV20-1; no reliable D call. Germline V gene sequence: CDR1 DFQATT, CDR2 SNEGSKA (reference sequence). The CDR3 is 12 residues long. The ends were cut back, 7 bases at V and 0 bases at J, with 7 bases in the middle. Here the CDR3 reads CSVMVSNQPQHF. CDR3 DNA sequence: TGCAGTGTCATGGTTAGCAATCAGCCCCAGCATTTT.

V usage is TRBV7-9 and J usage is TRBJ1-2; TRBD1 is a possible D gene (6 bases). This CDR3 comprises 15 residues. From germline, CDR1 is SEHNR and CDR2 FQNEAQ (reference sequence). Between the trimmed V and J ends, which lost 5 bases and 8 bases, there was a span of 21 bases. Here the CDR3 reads CASSRDIRAARGYTF. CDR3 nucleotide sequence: TGTGCCAGCAGCCGGGACATCAGGGCTGCGAGGGGCTACACCTTC.

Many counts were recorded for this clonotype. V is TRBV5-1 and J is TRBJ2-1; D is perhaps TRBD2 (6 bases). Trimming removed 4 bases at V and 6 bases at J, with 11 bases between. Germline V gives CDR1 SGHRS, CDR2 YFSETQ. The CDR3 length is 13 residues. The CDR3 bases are TGCGCCAGCAGCGTCGGGACTTCCAATGAGCAGTTCTTC. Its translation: CASSVGTSNEQFF.